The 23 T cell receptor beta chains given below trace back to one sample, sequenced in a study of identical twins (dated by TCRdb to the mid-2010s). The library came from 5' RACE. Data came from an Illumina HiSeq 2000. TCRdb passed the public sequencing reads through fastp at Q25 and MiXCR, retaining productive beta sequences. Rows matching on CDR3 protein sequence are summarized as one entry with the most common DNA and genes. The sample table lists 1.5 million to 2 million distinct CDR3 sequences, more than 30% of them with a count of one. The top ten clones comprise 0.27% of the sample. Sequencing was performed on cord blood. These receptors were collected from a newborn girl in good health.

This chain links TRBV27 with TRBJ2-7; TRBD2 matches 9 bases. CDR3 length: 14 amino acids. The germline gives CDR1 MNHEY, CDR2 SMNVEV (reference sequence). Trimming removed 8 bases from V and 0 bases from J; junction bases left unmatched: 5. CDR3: CASGASGVSYEQYF. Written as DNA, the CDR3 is TGTGCCAGCGGAGCTAGCGGGGTCTCCTACGAGCAGTACTTC.

The CDR3 reads CASRRGSNTEAFF. The CDR3 DNA follows: TGTGCCAGCAGGCGGGGGTCGAACACTGAAGCTTTCTTT. V and J are TRBV6-6 and TRBJ1-1; weak D call: TRBD1 (5 bases). Per germline, CDR1 MNHNY and CDR2 SVGAGI (reference sequence). V dropped 6 bases and J dropped 1 base, with 9 bases sitting between them. The CDR3 runs 13 residues.

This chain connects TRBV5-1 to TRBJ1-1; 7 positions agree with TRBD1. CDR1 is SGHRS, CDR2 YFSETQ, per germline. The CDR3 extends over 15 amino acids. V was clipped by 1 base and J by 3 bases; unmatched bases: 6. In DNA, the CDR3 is TGCGCCAGCAGCTTGTCTAGGGGGCTGGACACTGAAGCTTTCTTT. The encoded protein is CASSLSRGLDTEAFF. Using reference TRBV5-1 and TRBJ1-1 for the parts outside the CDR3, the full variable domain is KAGVTQTPRYLIKTRGQQVTLSCSPISGHRSVSWYQQTPGQGLQFLFEYFSETQRNKGNFPGRFSGRQFSNSRSEMNVSTLELGDSALYLCASSLSRGLDTEAFFGQGTRLTVV.

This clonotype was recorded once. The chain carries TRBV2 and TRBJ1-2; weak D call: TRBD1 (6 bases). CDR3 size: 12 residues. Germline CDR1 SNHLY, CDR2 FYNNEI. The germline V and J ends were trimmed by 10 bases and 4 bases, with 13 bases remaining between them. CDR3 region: CATRGKPYGYTF. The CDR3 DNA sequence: TGTGCCACCAGGGGAAAACCCTATGGCTACACCTTC.

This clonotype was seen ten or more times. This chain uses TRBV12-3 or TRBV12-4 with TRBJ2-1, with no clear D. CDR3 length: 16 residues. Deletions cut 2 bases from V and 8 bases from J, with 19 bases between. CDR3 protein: CASSLSPPPQDHEQFF. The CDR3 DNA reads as TGTGCCAGCAGTTTATCCCCTCCTCCTCAGGATCATGAGCAGTTCTTC.

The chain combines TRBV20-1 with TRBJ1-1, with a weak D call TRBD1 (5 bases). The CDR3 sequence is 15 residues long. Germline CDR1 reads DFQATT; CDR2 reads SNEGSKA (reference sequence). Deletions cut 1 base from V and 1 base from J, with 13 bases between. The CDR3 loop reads CSARADSRTNTEAFF. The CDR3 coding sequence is TGCAGTGCTAGAGCCGACAGTAGGACGAACACTGAAGCTTTCTTT.

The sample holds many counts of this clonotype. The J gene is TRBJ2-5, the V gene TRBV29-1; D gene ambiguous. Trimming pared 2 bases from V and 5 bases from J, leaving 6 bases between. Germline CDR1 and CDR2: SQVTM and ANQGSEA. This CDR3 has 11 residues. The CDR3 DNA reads TGCAGCGTTGAACCTACGGAGACCCAGTACTTC. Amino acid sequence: CSVEPTETQYF.

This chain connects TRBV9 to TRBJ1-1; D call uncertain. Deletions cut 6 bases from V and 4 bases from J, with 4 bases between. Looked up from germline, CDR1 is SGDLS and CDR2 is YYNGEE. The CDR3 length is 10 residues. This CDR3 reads CASILTEAFF. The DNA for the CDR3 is TGTGCCAGCATCCTCACTGAAGCTTTCTTT.

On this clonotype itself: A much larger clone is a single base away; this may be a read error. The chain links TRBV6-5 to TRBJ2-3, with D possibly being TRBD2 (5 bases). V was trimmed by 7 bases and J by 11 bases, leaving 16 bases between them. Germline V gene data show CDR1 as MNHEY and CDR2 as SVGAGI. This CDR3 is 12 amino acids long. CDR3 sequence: CASTDASNRQYF. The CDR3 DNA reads TGTGCCAGCACCGACGCTAGCAACAGGCAGTATTTT.

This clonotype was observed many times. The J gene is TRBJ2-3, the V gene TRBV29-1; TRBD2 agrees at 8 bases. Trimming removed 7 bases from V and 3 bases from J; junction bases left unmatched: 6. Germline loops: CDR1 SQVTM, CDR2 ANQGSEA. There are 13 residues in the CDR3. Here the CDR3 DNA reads TGCAGCGGTAAACGGGGGGGAACAGATACGCAGTATTTT. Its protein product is CSGKRGGTDTQYF.

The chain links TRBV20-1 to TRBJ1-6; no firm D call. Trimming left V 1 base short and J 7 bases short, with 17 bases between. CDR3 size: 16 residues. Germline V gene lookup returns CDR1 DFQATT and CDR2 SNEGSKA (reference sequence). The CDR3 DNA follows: TGCAGTGCTAGAGTTGCCGGTTACGCCTCGAATTCACCCCTCCACTTT. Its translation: CSARVAGYASNSPLHF.

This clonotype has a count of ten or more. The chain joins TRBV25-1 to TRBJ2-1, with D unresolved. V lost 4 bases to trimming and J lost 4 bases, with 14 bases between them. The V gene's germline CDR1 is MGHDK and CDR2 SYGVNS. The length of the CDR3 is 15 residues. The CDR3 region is CASSGKREQYNEQFF. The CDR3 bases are TGTGCCAGCAGTGGTAAAAGGGAACAGTACAATGAGCAGTTCTTC.

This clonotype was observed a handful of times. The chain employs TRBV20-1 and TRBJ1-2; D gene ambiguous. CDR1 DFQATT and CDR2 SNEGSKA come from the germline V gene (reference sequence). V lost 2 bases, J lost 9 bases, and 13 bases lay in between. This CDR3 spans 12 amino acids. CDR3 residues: CSARLSRSSYTF. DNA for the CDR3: TGCAGTGCTAGACTCTCGCGGTCGAGCTACACCTTC.

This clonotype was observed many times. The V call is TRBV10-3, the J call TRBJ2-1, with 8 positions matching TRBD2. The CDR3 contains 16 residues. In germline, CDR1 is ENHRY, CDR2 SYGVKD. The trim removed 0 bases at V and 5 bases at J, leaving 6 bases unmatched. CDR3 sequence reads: CAISESAGLANNEQFF. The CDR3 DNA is TGTGCCATCAGTGAGTCGGCAGGACTAGCCAACAATGAGCAGTTCTTC.

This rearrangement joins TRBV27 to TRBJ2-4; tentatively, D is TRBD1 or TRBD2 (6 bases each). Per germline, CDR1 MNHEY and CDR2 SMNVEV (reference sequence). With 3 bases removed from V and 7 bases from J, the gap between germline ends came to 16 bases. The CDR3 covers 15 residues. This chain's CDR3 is CASSLGGRRWNIQYF. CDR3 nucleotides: TGTGCCAGCAGTTTGGGGGGCAGGAGGTGGAACATTCAGTACTTC.

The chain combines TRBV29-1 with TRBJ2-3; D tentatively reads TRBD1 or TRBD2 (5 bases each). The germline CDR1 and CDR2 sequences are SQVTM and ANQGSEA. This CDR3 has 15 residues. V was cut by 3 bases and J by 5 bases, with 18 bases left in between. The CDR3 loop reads CSVDDHGGRRDTQYF. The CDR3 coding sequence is TGCAGCGTTGACGACCATGGGGGACGTAGAGATACGCAGTATTTT.

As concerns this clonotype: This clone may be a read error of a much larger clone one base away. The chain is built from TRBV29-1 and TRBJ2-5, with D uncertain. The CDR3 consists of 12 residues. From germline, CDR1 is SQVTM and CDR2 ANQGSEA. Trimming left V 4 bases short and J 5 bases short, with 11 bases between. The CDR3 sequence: CSVVLFIETQYF. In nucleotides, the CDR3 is TGCAGCGTTGTTCTCTTTATTGAGACCCAGTACTTC. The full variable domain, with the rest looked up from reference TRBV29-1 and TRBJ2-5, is SAVISQKPSRDICQRGTSLTIQCQVDSQVTMMFWYRQQPGQSLTLIATANQGSEATYESGFVIDKFPISRPNLTFSTLTVSNMSPEDSSIYLCSVVLFIETQYFGPGTRLLVL.

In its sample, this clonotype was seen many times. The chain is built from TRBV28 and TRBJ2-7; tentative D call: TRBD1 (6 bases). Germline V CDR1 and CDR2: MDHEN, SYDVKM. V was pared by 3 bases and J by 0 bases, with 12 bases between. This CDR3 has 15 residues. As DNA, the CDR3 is TGTGCCAGCAGTTTTGGGGGCACACGCTCCTACGAGCAGTACTTC. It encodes CASSFGGTRSYEQYF.

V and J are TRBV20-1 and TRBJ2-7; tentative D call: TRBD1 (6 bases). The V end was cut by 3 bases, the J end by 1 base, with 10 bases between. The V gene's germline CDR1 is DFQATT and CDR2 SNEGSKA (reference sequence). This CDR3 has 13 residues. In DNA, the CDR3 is TGCAGTGCTAGGGCAGACAGGTCCTACGAGCAGTACTTC. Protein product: CSARADRSYEQYF.

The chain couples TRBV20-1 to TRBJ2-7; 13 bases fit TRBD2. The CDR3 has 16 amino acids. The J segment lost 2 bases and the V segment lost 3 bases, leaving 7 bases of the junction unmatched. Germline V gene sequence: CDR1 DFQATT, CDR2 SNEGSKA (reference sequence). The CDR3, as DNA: TGCAGTGCTAGGAACCCCGGACTAGCGGGGGCCTACGAGCAGTACTTC. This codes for CSARNPGLAGAYEQYF.

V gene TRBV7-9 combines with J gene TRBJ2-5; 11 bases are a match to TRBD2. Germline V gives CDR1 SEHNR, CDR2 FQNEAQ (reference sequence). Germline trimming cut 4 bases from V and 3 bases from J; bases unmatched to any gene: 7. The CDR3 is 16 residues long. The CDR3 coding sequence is TGTGCCAGCAGCTCCCCCTTGACTAGCGGGGAAGAGACCCAGTACTTC. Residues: CASSSPLTSGEETQYF.

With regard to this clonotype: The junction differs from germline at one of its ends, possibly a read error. In DNA form, the CDR3 reads TGTGGCAGCAAGCGGGAGACCCAGTACTTC. It translates to CGSKRETQYF. The V and J genes are TRBV6-1 and TRBJ2-4; D possibly corresponds to TRBD2 (5 bases). The end of the DNA fits TRBJ2-5 better, so the J call may be wrong. The CDR3 sequence is 10 residues long. Germline assignment: CDR1 MNHNS and CDR2 SASEGT.

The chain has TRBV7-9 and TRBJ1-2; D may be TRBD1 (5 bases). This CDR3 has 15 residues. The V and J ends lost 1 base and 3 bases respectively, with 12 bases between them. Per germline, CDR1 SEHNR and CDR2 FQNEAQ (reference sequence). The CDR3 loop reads CASSLGGLNYYGYTF. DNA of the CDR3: TGTGCCAGCAGCTTAGGGGGCCTAAATTACTATGGCTACACCTTC.